These 3 T cell receptor beta chains came from one sample sequenced in a study of cytomegalovirus exposure and HLA in healthy donors. PCR involved 60 Vbeta and 13 Jbeta primers. Measured with immunoSEQ multiplex PCR; TCRdb has only the in-frame clones, and not every one. This repertoire shows about 160,000 clones, 65% to 85% found once; its top ten account for under 1.5%. Sequencing used PBMCs. The receptors originated from a man between 60 and 70 years old in good health and CMV-seronegative.

This clone appeared a few times. The V and J genes are TRBV14 and TRBJ2-5; 8 bases are a match to TRBD1. Germline V lookup: CDR1 SGHDN, CDR2 FVKESK. This CDR3 is 15 amino acids long. The ends lost 0 bases at V and 5 bases at J; junction bases unmatched: 5. CDR3 coding DNA: TGTGCCAGCAGCCAAGAGGACAGGGCTATGGAGACCCAGTACTTC. Translating it yields CASSQEDRAMETQYF. Full variable domain (outside the CDR3, taken from reference TRBV14 and TRBJ2-5): EAGVTQFPSHSVIEKGQTVTLRCDPISGHDNLYWYRRVMGKEIKFLLHFVKESKQDESGMPNNRFLAERTGGTYSTLKVQPAELEDSGVYFCASSQEDRAMETQYFGPGTRLLVL.

The chain employs TRBV19 and TRBJ2-1, with D tentatively TRBD2 (6 bases). Germline CDR1 LNHDA, CDR2 SQIVND (reference sequence). This CDR3 has 18 amino acids. Trimming took off 3 bases at V and 3 bases at J, with 21 bases between the two ends. The CDR3 DNA sequence: TGTGCCAGTAGTATTCTGGGGGGAACGGGCTTGGTCTACAATGAGCAGTTCTTC. Its protein product is CASSILGGTGLVYNEQFF.

This clone occurred once. V usage is TRBV30 and J usage is TRBJ2-7; 9 positions match TRBD1. J gave up 7 bases and V 2 bases, and 9 bases lay outside the gene matches. The CDR3 covers 14 residues. Per the germline V gene, CDR1 is GTSNPN and CDR2 is SVGIG (reference sequence). CDR3 region: CAWSYRGRIREQYF. DNA for the CDR3: TGTGCCTGGAGTTACAGGGGGCGCATAAGGGAGCAGTACTTC.